This T cell receptor beta chain appears in the sequencing data of a study of cytomegalovirus exposure and HLA in healthy donors. Study outcomes and limitations: A prior analysis recorded that most TCR beta V segments were productive about 90% or about 30% of the time.

This CDR3 is built from 11 residues. Germline CDR1 is MDHEN and CDR2 is SYDVKM. Trimming took off 6 bases at V and 8 bases at J, with 10 bases between the two ends. PCR used 60 Vbeta primers and 13 Jbeta primers. The protocol was immunoSEQ multiplex PCR, while the TCRdb copy is restricted to in-frame clones and leaves out a portion. The repertoire includes about 100,000 clones, around four fifths of them detected once, and under 8% sits in the top ten. Points on this clone: The target antigen is unknown.

This chain joins TRBV28 and TRBJ1-2, with unresolved D. This sequence originates from a man aged 45-65 years in good health and CMV-seropositive. Sequenced material: PBMCs. Written as DNA, the CDR3 is TGTGCCAGCAGCCAGGTGGGCGGCTACACCTTC. It is translated as CASSQVGGYTF.